This TCR beta chain derives from a study of T cells in women clearing cervical HPV infection (dated by TCRdb to 2017 to 2018). About the investigation overall: The cases were some 27 women with histologically confirmed HPV16-related CIN3 or worse, and 2 of these cases were invasive cancers. Controls were around 24 women whose single incident HPV16 infection cleared within 12 months without precancer or cancer developing. Blood from cases was collected at the visit at which the lesion was first identified, whereas blood from controls was collected once infection was no longer detected. Among cases, blood sampling came a median of 149 days after lesion detection, with an interquartile range of roughly 80 to 220 days. HLA typing was available for only a few women, so HLA type could not be excluded as a confounder. Nested within Costa Rica's Guanacaste HPV Natural History Study, an exploratory proof-of-principle case-control study compared TCR repertoires across cervical HPV16 outcomes. Cases were matched to controls by age within five years and by the year the sample was collected. Cases had a median age of almost 35 years and controls had a median age of around 41, with no significant differences in baseline characteristics. The parent cohort enrolled 8,500 to 13,000 women aged 18 or older in Guanacaste, Costa Rica, during about 1992 to 1995 and followed them for approximately seven years. As quality controls, five blinded duplicates were added to each group, bringing the total to 60 or so samples made up of around 50 participants and approximately ten replicates. The full study reports these points: Random forest classifiers combining richness and V gene abundances distinguished cases from controls with an estimated AUC of 0.8 to 0.9. Across sequencing depths, CIN3+ cases showed significantly higher TCR repertoire richness than controls, but evenness did not differ between the groups. Cases had lower TRBV6-7 relative abundance than controls (approximately 0.11% versus 0.16%; Bonferroni P = 0.0008). Because T-cell numbers per sample were unknown, differences in richness could reflect varying T-cell content rather than repertoire biology. The cross-sectional design could not show whether the associations came before the infection or were a result of it, and neither effector/memory subsets nor HPV-specific T cells were isolated.

Every participant had a single incident cervical HPV16 infection, and prevalent HPV16 infections were excluded. Cervical HPV DNA was detected with MY09/MY11 PCR, and genotyping was done by dot-blot hybridization. Fifteen mL of heparinized blood were centrifuged, and the buffy coat was aliquoted, frozen at -30°C, then stored at -80°C. Genomic DNA was extracted from buffy coat specimens using QIAGEN kits. About this clone itself: The antigen it recognizes is unknown. The read halts 3 residues ahead of the CDR3 end, with the missing end drawn from the germline J gene.

The immunoSEQ assay used multiplex PCR to amplify TCR beta CDR3 regions from an average of approximately 1,300 ng of genomic DNA per sample. To correct primer bias, the assay used a complete synthetic TCR repertoire to set an amplification baseline. The amplicons were sequenced using the Illumina platform. Under the source paper's analysis protocol: Sequences were error-corrected by clustering with frequency ratios and a modified nearest-neighbor algorithm, then analyzed in the immunoSEQ Analyzer with IMGT gene definitions. TCR richness and evenness were averaged over 20 rarefaction repeats at each rarefaction depth, excluding samples with fewer sequences than the depth. Wilcoxon rank sum tests with FDR correction were used to compare relative abundances of V, D and J genes between the groups. Blinded duplicates gave an intraclass correlation of around 96% for TCR richness and an average of around 83% across 70 or so gene segments. Not all clones reach the TCRdb copy of this immuneACCESS table, which keeps in-frame sequences only. Checked studies attribute under half of the gap to unresolved V genes and leave the rest unexplained. V and J calls and clone size come straight from that table; D and trimming were deduced from the DNA. The table for this sample records around 44,000 clones. 7.6% of the sample is in the top ten clones.

From cysteine to phenylalanine, the CDR3 is 17 amino acids long. The CDR3 was read in part: 42 bases, with the frame set at base 1. V loses 4 bases of germline sequence and J loses 2 bases, and the interval between the two ends is 21 bases. CDR1 and CDR2 (DFQATT, SNEGSKA) derive from the germline V gene (reference sequence). Sequenced material: blood buffy coat. Here the chain combines TRBV20-1 and TRBJ1-5, with a tentative D gene TRBD1 over 6 matching bases. This receptor was obtained from a woman aged 18 to 75 with a cervical HPV16 infection that either progressed to CIN3+ or cleared (not recorded which). The CDR3 is CSAIYRVGYKGNQPQHF. Incomplete CDR3 DNA: TGCAGTGCTATCTACAGGGTCGGTTATAAGGGCAATCAGCCC.